The T cell receptor beta chain described here comes from a study of T cells after yellow fever vaccination. Germline CDR1 DFQATT, CDR2 SNEGSKA (reference sequence). This CDR3 comprises 16 residues. J lost 0 bases, V lost 6 bases, and 6 bases had no gene match. This clonotype was counted between two and nine times. Its antigen remains unidentified. Study-wide results and limits: Across the CD4 and CD8 compartments, a small share of clonotypes was present in both.

TCRdb fed the 5' RACE reads into MiXCR, producing one record per CDR3 protein. The table includes roughly 350,000 distinct CDR3 sequences, over 3.5% detected once. The sequence came from a man aged 18 to 29 who received the YFV17D yellow fever vaccine. The chain carries TRBV20-1 and TRBJ2-6, with 9 bases lining up with TRBD2. The sample consisted of PBMCs, taken 5 days after the yellow fever booster vaccination. This CDR3 is CSALSSGASGANVLTF. The CDR3 DNA reads as TGCAGTGCCCTCTCTAGCGGGGCCTCTGGGGCCAACGTCCTGACTTTC.